The T cell receptor beta chain under discussion was sequenced for a study of blood T cells in healthy people across ages. Study-wide findings and caveats: Diversity of TCR beta per million T cells declined in a roughly linear way with age.

A second 7 to 11 cycle PCR used barcoded and J-beta primers. Each of the cDNA molecules was tagged by a template-switch adaptor with 12 random nucleotides. CDR3-containing paired-end reads numbering at least 2.5 million came from each sample. TCRdb re-called the 5' RACE reads through MiXCR, storing one row per CDR3 protein. In the table there are nearly 1 million distinct CDR3 sequences, roughly half of which are singletons. Samples had at least 6.5 million PBMCs isolated from them. With regard to this clonotype: Its antigen is as yet unknown.

The sequence came from a woman in her sixties or seventies in good health. Sequences were obtained from blood.

CDR3 region: CASSHPTGTYNEQYF. CDR3 DNA sequence: TGTGCCAGCAGCCACCCTACAGGGACCTACAATGAGCAGTACTTC. This rearrangement joins TRBV14 to TRBJ2-1; a weak D match, TRBD1 (6 bases). The J call is uncertain, as TRBJ2-7 better fits the DNA end. The germline gives CDR1 SGHDN, CDR2 FVKESK. The CDR3 loop spans 15 amino acids.